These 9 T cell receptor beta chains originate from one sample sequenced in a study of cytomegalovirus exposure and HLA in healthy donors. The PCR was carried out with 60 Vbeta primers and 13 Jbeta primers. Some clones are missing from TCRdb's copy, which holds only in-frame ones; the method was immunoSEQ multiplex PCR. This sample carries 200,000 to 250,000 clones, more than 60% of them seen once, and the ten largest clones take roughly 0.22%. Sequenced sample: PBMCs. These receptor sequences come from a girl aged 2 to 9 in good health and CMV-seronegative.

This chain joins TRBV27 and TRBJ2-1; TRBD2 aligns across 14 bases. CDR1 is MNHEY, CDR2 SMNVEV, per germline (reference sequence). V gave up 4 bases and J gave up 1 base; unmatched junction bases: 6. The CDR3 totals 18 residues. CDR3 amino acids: CASSSGTSGSESYNEQFF. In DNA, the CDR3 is TGTGCCAGCAGTTCCGGGACTAGCGGGAGTGAGTCCTACAATGAGCAGTTCTTC.

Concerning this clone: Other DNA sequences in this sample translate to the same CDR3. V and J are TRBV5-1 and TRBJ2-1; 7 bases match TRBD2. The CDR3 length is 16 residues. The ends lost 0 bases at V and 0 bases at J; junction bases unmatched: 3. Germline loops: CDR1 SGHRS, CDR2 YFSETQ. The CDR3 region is CASSLGLAVSYNEQFF. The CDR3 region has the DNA TGCGCCAGCAGCTTGGGGCTAGCGGTCTCCTACAATGAGCAGTTCTTC.

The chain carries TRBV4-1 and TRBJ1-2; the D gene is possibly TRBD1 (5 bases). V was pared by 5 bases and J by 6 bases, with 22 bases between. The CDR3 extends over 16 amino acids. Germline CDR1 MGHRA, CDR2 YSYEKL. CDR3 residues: CASSGGVLGRGDGYTF. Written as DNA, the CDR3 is TGCGCCAGCAGCGGAGGGGTCTTGGGACGGGGGGATGGCTACACCTTC.

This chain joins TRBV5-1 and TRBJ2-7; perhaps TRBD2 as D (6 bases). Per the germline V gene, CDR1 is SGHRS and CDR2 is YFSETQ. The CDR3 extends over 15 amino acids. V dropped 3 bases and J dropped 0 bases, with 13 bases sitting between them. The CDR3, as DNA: TGCGCCAGCAGCTATTCACACGGGAGCTCCTACGAGCAGTACTTC. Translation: CASSYSHGSSYEQYF.

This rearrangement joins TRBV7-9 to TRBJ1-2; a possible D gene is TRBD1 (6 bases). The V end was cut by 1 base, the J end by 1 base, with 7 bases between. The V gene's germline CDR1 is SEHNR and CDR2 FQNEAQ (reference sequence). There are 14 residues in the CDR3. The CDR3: CASSLEGGNYGYTF. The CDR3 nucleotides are TGTGCCAGCAGCTTAGAAGGGGGTAACTATGGCTACACCTTC.

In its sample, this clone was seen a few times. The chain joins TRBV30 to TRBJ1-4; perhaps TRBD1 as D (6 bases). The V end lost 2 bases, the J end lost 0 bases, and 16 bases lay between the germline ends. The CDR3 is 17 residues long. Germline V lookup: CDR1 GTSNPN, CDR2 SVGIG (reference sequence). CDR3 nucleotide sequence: TGTGCCTGGAGTACAGGGACAAGACTTGCAACTAATGAAAAACTGTTTTTT. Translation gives CAWSTGTRLATNEKLFF.

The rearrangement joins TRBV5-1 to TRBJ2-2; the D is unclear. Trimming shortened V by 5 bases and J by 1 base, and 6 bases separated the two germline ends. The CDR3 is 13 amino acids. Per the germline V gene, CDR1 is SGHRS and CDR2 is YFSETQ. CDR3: CASRTGNTGELFF. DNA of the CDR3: TGCGCCAGCAGGACTGGGAACACCGGGGAGCTGTTTTTT. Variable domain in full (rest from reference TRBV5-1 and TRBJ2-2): KAGVTQTPRYLIKTRGQQVTLSCSPISGHRSVSWYQQTPGQGLQFLFEYFSETQRNKGNFPGRFSGRQFSNSRSEMNVSTLELGDSALYLCASRTGNTGELFFGEGSRLTVL.

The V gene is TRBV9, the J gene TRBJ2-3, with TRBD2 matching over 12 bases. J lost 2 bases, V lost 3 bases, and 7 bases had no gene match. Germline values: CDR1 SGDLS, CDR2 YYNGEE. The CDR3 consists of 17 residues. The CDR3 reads CASSALAGGHFTDTQYF. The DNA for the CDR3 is TGTGCCAGCAGCGCCCTAGCGGGGGGGCATTTCACAGATACGCAGTATTTT.

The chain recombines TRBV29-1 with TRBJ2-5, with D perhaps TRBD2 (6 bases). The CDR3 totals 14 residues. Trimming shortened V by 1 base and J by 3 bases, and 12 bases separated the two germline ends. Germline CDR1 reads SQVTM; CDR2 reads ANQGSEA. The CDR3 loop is CSVEAGVEEETQYF. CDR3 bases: TGCAGCGTTGAAGCGGGGGTCGAAGAAGAGACCCAGTACTTC.